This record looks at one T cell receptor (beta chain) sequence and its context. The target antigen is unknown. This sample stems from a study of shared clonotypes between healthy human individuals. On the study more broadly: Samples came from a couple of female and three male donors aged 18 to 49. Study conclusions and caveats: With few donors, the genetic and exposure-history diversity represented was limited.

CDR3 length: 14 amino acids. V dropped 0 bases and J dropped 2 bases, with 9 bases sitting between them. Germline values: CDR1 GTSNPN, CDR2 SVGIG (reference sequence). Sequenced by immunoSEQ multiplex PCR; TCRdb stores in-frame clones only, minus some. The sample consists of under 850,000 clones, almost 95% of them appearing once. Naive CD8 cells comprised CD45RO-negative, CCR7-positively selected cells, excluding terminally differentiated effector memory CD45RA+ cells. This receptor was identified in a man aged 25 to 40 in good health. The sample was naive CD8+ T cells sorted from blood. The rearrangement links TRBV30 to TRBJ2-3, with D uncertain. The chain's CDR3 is CAWSVSAATDTQYF. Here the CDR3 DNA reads TGTGCCTGGAGTGTATCTGCGGCCACAGATACGCAGTATTTT. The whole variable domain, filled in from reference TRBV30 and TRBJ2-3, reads SQTIHQWPATLVQPVGSPLSLECTVEGTSNPNLYWYRQAAGRGLQLLFYSVGIGQISSEVPQNLSASRPQDRQFILSSKKLLLSDSGFYLCAWSVSAATDTQYFGPGTRLTVL.